These 30 T cell receptor beta chains were sequenced from one sample in a study of cytomegalovirus exposure and HLA in healthy donors. Both 60 Vbeta primers and 13 Jbeta primers went into the PCR. TCRdb keeps only in-frame clones here, not all; method: immunoSEQ multiplex PCR. The data hold around 140,000 clones, with around three fifths observed a single time. The sample taken for sequencing was PBMCs. Receptor source: a woman between 40 and 50 years old in good health and CMV-seronegative.

This clone was counted only a few times. The CDR3 reads CASSLALTANFNTEAFF. The CDR3 DNA follows: TGTGCCAGCAGCTTAGCGTTAACAGCCAACTTTAACACTGAAGCTTTCTTT. The rearrangement links TRBV7-9 to TRBJ1-1, with D unclear. Germline-derived CDR1 and CDR2 are SEHNR and FQNEAQ (reference sequence). The CDR3 sequence is 17 residues long. The germline V and J ends were trimmed by 0 bases and 2 bases, with 16 bases remaining between them.

The V call is TRBV5-6, the J call TRBJ2-5, with 8 bases fitting TRBD2. Germline lookup yields CDR1 SGHDT and CDR2 YYEEEE. This CDR3 contains 14 residues. V lost 4 bases, J lost 5 bases, and 7 bases stayed unmatched. The CDR3, as DNA: TGTGCCAGCAGCCCCCGGGGGGGTCGGGAGACCCAGTACTTC. This encodes CASSPRGGRETQYF.

The chain carries TRBV5-1 and TRBJ1-5; D is undetermined. Germline lookup yields CDR1 SGHRS and CDR2 YFSETQ. The CDR3 is 17 amino acids. Trimming took 0 bases from V and 3 from J, leaving 16 bases between them. The CDR3 loop reads CASSLGRSGENNQPQHF. The DNA of the CDR3 is TGCGCCAGCAGCTTGGGAAGAAGTGGGGAGAACAATCAGCCCCAGCATTTT.

V gene TRBV6-6 combines with J gene TRBJ1-2; 9 bases are shared with TRBD1. Germline V gene lookup returns CDR1 MNHNY and CDR2 SVGAGI (reference sequence). This CDR3 is 15 amino acids long. V lost 6 bases, J lost 5 bases, and 10 bases stayed unmatched. CDR3 nucleotide sequence: TGTGCCAGCAGCGACCCGGGACAGGGTATTTATGGCTACACCTTC. Encoded protein: CASSDPGQGIYGYTF.

The chain couples TRBV5-4 to TRBJ2-3; D ambiguous. The V gene lost 4 bases and the J gene lost 1 base, with 13 bases spanning the gap. Germline-derived CDR1 and CDR2 are SGHNT and YYREEE (reference sequence). The CDR3 consists of 15 residues. CDR3 bases: TGTGCCAGCAGCCCTGACCTACGGGGCACAGATACGCAGTATTTT. Translation: CASSPDLRGTDTQYF.

The genes are TRBV13 and TRBJ2-6, with 10 nucleotides matching TRBD1. With 5 bases clipped from V and 12 bases from J, the junction kept 10 bases outside the gene matches. Per germline, CDR1 PRHDT and CDR2 FYEKMQ (reference sequence). This CDR3 contains 15 residues. The CDR3 DNA is TGTGCCAGCAGCGCGTCGGACAGGGGGGTCACCGTCCTGACTTTC. Translated, it gives CASSASDRGVTVLTF.

The chain links TRBV7-2 to TRBJ1-3; 7 nucleotides line up with TRBD1. The length of the CDR3 is 14 residues. V shed 5 bases, J shed 2 bases, and the junction held 3 bases outside the gene matches. From germline, CDR1 is SGHTA and CDR2 FQGNSA. The CDR3 loop reads CASSPQGAGNTIYF. Written as DNA, the CDR3 is TGTGCCAGCAGCCCGCAGGGGGCTGGAAACACCATATATTTT.

The chain uses TRBV7-3 and TRBJ1-1, with no clear D. Germline V gives CDR1 SGHTA, CDR2 FQGTGA. There are 16 residues in the CDR3. Trimming cost V 1 base and J 5 bases, with 17 bases left between them. The CDR3 nucleotides are TGTGCCAGCAGCTTAAGGGGAGGAAGTGTGGGAACTGAAGCTTTCTTT. Protein sequence: CASSLRGGSVGTEAFF. The variable domain in full, completed from reference TRBV7-3 and TRBJ1-1, reads GAGVSQTPSNKVTEKGKYVELRCDPISGHTALYWYRQSLGQGPEFLIYFQGTGAADDSGLPNDRFFAVRPEGSVSTLKIQRTERGDSAVYLCASSLRGGSVGTEAFFGQGTRLTVV.

This clone has a single count. V is TRBV7-2 and J is TRBJ1-5; D is possibly TRBD1 (5 bases). Germline V lookup: CDR1 SGHTA, CDR2 FQGNSA. V was trimmed by 4 bases and J by 7 bases, leaving 14 bases between them. There are 14 residues in the CDR3. The CDR3 region has the DNA TGTGCCAGCAGCTCCAGCGCACGGGGGCAGCCCCAGCATTTT. Translating it yields CASSSSARGQPQHF.

This sequence joins TRBV15 and TRBJ2-7, with a weak D call TRBD1 (5 bases). Germline CDR1 reads LNHNV; CDR2 reads YYDKDF (reference sequence). V was cut by 0 bases and J by 5 bases, with 14 bases left in between. The CDR3 totals 15 residues. The CDR3 bases are TGTGCCACCAGCAGAGATGGCAGGGAAGTCCACGAGCAGTACTTC. Its translation is CATSRDGREVHEQYF.

The rearrangement uses TRBV5-5 and TRBJ1-1; D perhaps matches TRBD1 (6 bases). The V gene's germline CDR1 is SGHKS and CDR2 YYEKEE (reference sequence). The CDR3 loop spans 15 amino acids. The germline V and J ends were trimmed by 3 bases and 1 base, with 13 bases remaining between them. CDR3 nucleotide sequence: TGTGCCAGCAGCTGGGAGGGGGGTTCGAACACTGAAGCTTTCTTT. Its protein product is CASSWEGGSNTEAFF.

This chain uses TRBV5-1 with TRBJ1-5; the D gene is possibly TRBD1 (5 bases). The CDR3 consists of 15 residues. CDR1 SGHRS and CDR2 YFSETQ come from the germline V gene. V gave up 4 bases and J gave up 9 bases, with 20 bases separating them. The CDR3 DNA is TGCGCCAGCAGCCCTACCGGGGACTATCAAGTGCCCCAGCATTTT. Protein sequence: CASSPTGDYQVPQHF. Using reference TRBV5-1 and TRBJ1-5 for the parts outside the CDR3, the full variable domain is KAGVTQTPRYLIKTRGQQVTLSCSPISGHRSVSWYQQTPGQGLQFLFEYFSETQRNKGNFPGRFSGRQFSNSRSEMNVSTLELGDSALYLCASSPTGDYQVPQHFGDGTRLSIL.

The chain recombines TRBV7-9 with TRBJ2-3, with a possible D match to TRBD2 (5 bases). V was pared by 0 bases and J by 5 bases, with 9 bases between. The CDR3 runs 14 residues. Germline V gene sequence: CDR1 SEHNR, CDR2 FQNEAQ (reference sequence). CDR3 coding DNA: TGTGCCAGCAGCTTAGCCAGCGGTGGAGATACGCAGTATTTT. Amino acids: CASSLASGGDTQYF.

V is TRBV2 and J is TRBJ1-5; no definite D call. From germline, CDR1 is SNHLY and CDR2 FYNNEI. The germline V and J ends were trimmed by 2 bases and 1 base, with 12 bases remaining between them. This CDR3 comprises 16 residues. The CDR3 protein is CASSEFGGPSNQPQHF. The CDR3 region has the DNA TGTGCCAGCAGTGAATTCGGAGGACCGAGCAATCAGCCCCAGCATTTT.

This clone was counted once. This chain uses TRBV28 with TRBJ1-2, with unresolved D. This CDR3 region has 16 residues. Germline V gene sequence: CDR1 MDHEN, CDR2 SYDVKM. Trimming pared 4 bases from V and 6 bases from J, leaving 21 bases between. The CDR3 coding sequence is TGTGCCAGCAGTTCCATACCCCTATGGGCAGGCGATGGCTACACCTTC. Residues: CASSSIPLWAGDGYTF.

In its sample, this clone was seen a few times. The V call is TRBV30, the J call TRBJ2-2; possible D gene TRBD1, 6 bases. V was pared by 0 bases and J by 4 bases, with 9 bases between. CDR1 is GTSNPN, CDR2 SVGIG, per germline (reference sequence). CDR3 length: 14 amino acids. The CDR3 loop reads CAWSVGTTTGELFF. The CDR3 nucleotides read TGTGCCTGGAGTGTCGGGACAACCACCGGGGAGCTGTTTTTT.

There are a few counts of this clone. This sequence joins TRBV19 and TRBJ1-1, with a tentative D call TRBD1 (5 bases). Trimming took 4 bases from V and 3 from J, leaving 12 bases between them. Germline values: CDR1 LNHDA, CDR2 SQIVND (reference sequence). The CDR3 loop spans 14 amino acids. The CDR3 loop reads CASSTQGGYTEAFF. DNA of the CDR3: TGTGCCAGTAGTACTCAGGGAGGGTACACTGAAGCTTTCTTT.

This clone was picked up a small number of times. The chain links TRBV28 to TRBJ1-5, with D hard to call. CDR1 MDHEN and CDR2 SYDVKM come from the germline V gene. Trimming pared 2 bases from V and 7 bases from J, leaving 6 bases between. The CDR3 totals 12 residues. This chain's CDR3 is CASSLRRQPQHF. The CDR3 coding sequence is TGTGCCAGCAGTTTAAGGAGACAGCCCCAGCATTTT.

The V gene is TRBV7-3, the J gene TRBJ1-1; D is uncertain. Germline CDR1 SGHTA, CDR2 FQGTGA. Trimming stripped 1 base from V and 5 bases from J, with 8 bases between. This CDR3 has 13 residues. In DNA, the CDR3 is TGTGCCAGCAGCTTAAGCCAAACAACTGAAGCTTTCTTT. It codes for CASSLSQTTEAFF.

About this clone itself: Compared with germline, one end of the junction differs, possibly owing to a read error. V gene TRBV4-1 combines with J gene TRBJ1-4; D is perhaps TRBD1 (6 bases). The CDR3 contains 13 residues. Germline V lookup: CDR1 MGHRA, CDR2 YSYEKL. The CDR3 nucleotides read TGCGCCAGCAGCCAAATAGGGGGTCTGGACCGGGCTTTT. It encodes CASSQIGGLDRAF.

This clone has just one count. The V call is TRBV28, the J call TRBJ2-3; 7 positions agree with TRBD2. Trimming removed 10 bases from V and 3 bases from J; junction bases left unmatched: 10. The germline V gene encodes CDR1 MDHEN and CDR2 SYDVKM. There are 14 residues in the CDR3. The CDR3 spells CATWALLATDTQYF. CDR3 sequence (DNA): TGTGCCACCTGGGCCCTACTAGCGACAGATACGCAGTATTTT.

This chain uses TRBV7-9 with TRBJ1-6; 9 positions match TRBD1. The V gene's germline CDR1 is SEHNR and CDR2 FQNEAQ (reference sequence). This CDR3 is 18 amino acids long. J lost 5 bases, V lost 5 bases, and 13 bases had no gene match. The CDR3 loop reads CASSPRGQGGSHNSPLHF. As DNA, the CDR3 is TGTGCCAGCAGCCCCAGGGGACAGGGCGGATCCCATAATTCACCCCTCCACTTT.

The rearrangement uses TRBV11-3 and TRBJ1-4; 8 nucleotides agree with TRBD1. The trim removed 4 bases at V and 6 bases at J, leaving 4 bases unmatched. The CDR3 totals 14 residues. Looked up from germline, CDR1 is SGHNT and CDR2 is YENEEA. The CDR3 sequence: CASSSDRDYEKLFF. The CDR3 DNA sequence: TGTGCCAGCAGCTCGGACAGGGACTATGAAAAACTGTTTTTT.

This clone was counted between two and nine times. The rearrangement links TRBV4-2 to TRBJ2-2, with TRBD1 identical over 8 bases. The CDR3 has 16 residues. Germline V gene data show CDR1 as LGHNA and CDR2 as YNFKEQ. V dropped 4 bases and J dropped 3; count of bases not matched to a gene: 7. The CDR3 loop is CASSLGQGRDTGELFF. CDR3 in DNA: TGTGCCAGCAGCCTTGGACAGGGCCGAGACACCGGGGAGCTGTTTTTT.

The table lists this clone with a few counts. The genes are TRBV10-1 and TRBJ2-2; possibly TRBD2 for D (6 bases). Germline lookup yields CDR1 WNHNN and CDR2 SYGVQD (reference sequence). V was pared by 4 bases and J by 6 bases, with 9 bases between. The CDR3 loop spans 13 amino acids. The DNA for the CDR3 is TGCGCCAGCAGTGGGGGGGAAGCCGGGGAGCTGTTTTTT. Amino acids: CASSGGEAGELFF.

CDR3 coding DNA: TGTGCCAGCAGTGTAGGACTAGCGGGGACTGATGAGCAGTTCTTC. This encodes CASSVGLAGTDEQFF. The rearrangement joins TRBV2 to TRBJ2-1, with 12 nucleotides matching TRBD2. Trimming at V came to 4 bases and at J to 8 bases, leaving 6 bases not matched to a gene. From germline, CDR1 is SNHLY and CDR2 FYNNEI. The CDR3 covers 15 residues.

V gene TRBV4-2 combines with J gene TRBJ1-5; D is undetermined. V dropped 0 bases and J dropped 5 bases, with 8 bases sitting between them. The CDR3 has 14 amino acids. Germline V lookup: CDR1 LGHNA, CDR2 YNFKEQ. The CDR3 DNA reads TGTGCCAGCAGCCAAGAGCAGGCTTATCAGCCCCAGCATTTT. It codes for CASSQEQAYQPQHF.

This chain joins TRBV4-1 and TRBJ1-4; D is ambiguous. The ends were cut back, 1 base at V and 11 bases at J, with 14 bases in the middle. Per the germline V gene, CDR1 is MGHRA and CDR2 is YSYEKL. This CDR3 has 14 amino acids. The CDR3, as DNA: TGCGCCAGCAGCCAAGGTAGGGAGGCGGAGAAACTGTTTTTT. Residues: CASSQGREAEKLFF.

This chain joins TRBV7-3 and TRBJ1-2; 10 nucleotides agree with TRBD1. The CDR3 runs to 14 residues. CDR1 is SGHTA, CDR2 FQGTGA, per germline. After removal of 5 bases from V and 10 bases from J, the junction contained 10 bases not matched to a gene. In DNA form, the CDR3 reads TGTGCCAGCAGCCTTATGCCGACAGGGGGCAACTACACCTTC. Translating gives CASSLMPTGGNYTF. Complete variable domain (other parts from reference TRBV7-3 and TRBJ1-2): GAGVSQTPSNKVTEKGKYVELRCDPISGHTALYWYRQSLGQGPEFLIYFQGTGAADDSGLPNDRFFAVRPEGSVSTLKIQRTERGDSAVYLCASSLMPTGGNYTFGSGTRLTVV.

The V call is TRBV6-5, the J call TRBJ1-2; the D is unclear. Germline V gives CDR1 MNHEY, CDR2 SVGAGI. The CDR3 has 15 amino acids. V lost 0 bases, J lost 2 bases, and 10 bases lay in between. CDR3 in amino acids: CASSYSREANYGYTF. In DNA form, the CDR3 reads TGTGCCAGCAGTTACTCGAGAGAGGCCAACTATGGCTACACCTTC.